Included here is one T cell receptor beta chain sequence, with context. This clone's antigen is unknown. No much larger clone is present one base from it, and per-base qualities are unavailable. Libraries were prepared through the immunoSEQ multiplex PCR assay. A mixture of 60 forward primers for TCR Vbeta segments and 13 reverse primers for TCR Jbeta segments was used in the multiplex PCR. A multiplex PCR assay on genomic DNA amplified the CDR3 region of rearranged TCR beta genes. On the Illumina HiSeq System, the amplified TCR beta libraries were sequenced as 87-base-pair reads. For the original study's pipeline: Across the roughly 700 repertoires, a later analysis counted around 80 million unique TCR beta chains, around 11 million of which were shared by at least two donors. Raw reads were error-corrected and collapsed into unique sequences by a nearest-neighbor algorithm in which closely related sequences were merged to remove PCR and sequencing errors. To assign V, D and J gene segments, CDR3 sequences were aligned to IMGT reference sequences. For a sequence to be retained, at least a six-nucleotide match to both a V gene segment and a J gene segment was required. A rearrangement counted as productive if the CDR3 had no stop codons and remained in frame with V and J, and every other rearrangement counted as non-productive. CDR3 was defined according to IMGT convention as the region running from the second conserved V-encoded cysteine to the conserved J-encoded phenylalanine. Sequences without an unambiguous match to a single V gene segment were excluded from the earlier analysis of almost 600 of the donors. In an earlier analysis of some 590 of the donors, a V segment was called functional when productive rearrangements were above 56.7%, and segregating when the standard deviation between donors exceeded 5%. A statistical classification framework was developed to diagnose cytomegalovirus status using the catalog of TCR beta chain sequences. A later analysis assigned V and J genes by comparing TCR nucleotide sequences with IMGT/GENE-DB human TR gene sequences. In a later analysis, CDR3 sequences and most-parsimonious VDJ recombination scenarios were assigned using the TCRdist pipeline. In a later analysis, each TCR beta chain was defined by its CDR3 amino acid sequence together with its V-gene family, and reads without a unique V-gene family were excluded. To address suspected cross-contamination and a sequencing artifact, a later analysis removed around 600 highly shared, low-generation-probability nucleotide sequences. In a later analysis, a clonal expansion index was calculated for each public chain from normalized within-repertoire ranks of inferred template counts. In a later analysis, generation probabilities were computed using a VDJ recombination model fitted to out-of-frame rearrangements, and the results were checked against IGoR. A later analysis scored TCR-TCR, TCR-HLA and TCR-CMV co-occurrence with hypergeometric tests, applying a repertoire-size bias correction to TCR pairs. False discovery rates were estimated in a later analysis by permuting HLA or CMV assignments 20 times. In a later analysis, co-occurring TCRs were grouped with DBSCAN, and TCRdist sequence similarity was added when clustering was performed within HLA-allele-positive subsets. Repertoires with fewer than 30,000 or more than 120,000 public chains were left out of co-occurrence clustering, as were a few repertoires with anomalous nucleotide sharing. TCRdb provides this immuneACCESS table in a form limited to in-frame rearrangements. Some clones are lacking; in checked studies, under half of them reflect an unresolved V gene, and why the rest are absent is not known. V, J and clone size are those of that table, while D and trimming were read from the DNA. A total of 200,000 or so clones appear in this sample, more than 80% of them only once. The ten most abundant clones make up around 3% of the sample.

The data were taken from a study of cytomegalovirus exposure and HLA in healthy donors (dated by TCRdb to the late 2010s). Background for the entire study: According to an earlier analysis of 587 of the donors, about 170 million T cells yielded 90 million to 140 million unique TCR beta sequences and 276 Gb of sequence data. Typing coverage differed by locus: A, B, C, DRB1 and DQB1 were typed in about 629-630 donors, DQA1 in about 500, DPA1 in some 570, and DPB1 in 472. Because of strong linkage in the cohort, roughly 5 DR-DQ haplotypes were treated as single units for association and clustering. A later analysis re-examined previously published TCR beta repertoires from several hundred donors and added high-resolution HLA genotyping to investigate patterns of TCR occurrence. Besides the first cohort of under 700 subjects, a separate validation cohort made up of over 95 different subjects was used. Among a few hundred genotyped donors of the cohort, an average of about 240,000 unique TCR beta nucleotide sequences were sequenced per donor, roughly 18% of them non-productive. An early release that covered fewer than 800 HLA-typed donors contained approximately 300 gigabases of sequencing data and around 85 million unique TCR sequences. Every repertoire in the discovery cohort had been generated on one and the same sequencing platform. Class I and class II HLA loci were covered by the typing at four-digit resolution. Rather than drawing on any new phenotypic data, the later analysis identified candidate immune exposures from TCR beta sequences and the way those sequences occurred across donors. The genetic ancestry cluster associated with self-reported Caucasian donors included 80% to 90% of the roughly 380 genotyped donors. To decide whether each TCR beta V gene segment behaved as functional or pseudogenic, an earlier analysis of some 570 of the donors relied on high-throughput TCR beta sequencing. Donor age, sex, ethnicity and CMV serostatus were compiled together with the repertoire data. A later genetic analysis took genome-wide SNP genotypes for about 60% of the roughly 670 donors and used that subset as a discovery cohort. Using immunosequencing, the study profiled T cell repertoires from 500 to 800 subjects and related those repertoires to cytomegalovirus serostatus. The study aimed to test whether signatures of past pathogen exposure could be identified by cataloging public T cell receptors. To predict cytomegalovirus infection status, the study combined high-throughput TCR immunosequencing, statistical association of individual TCRs with disease status, and machine learning.

The CDR3, from cysteine to phenylalanine, totals 14 residues. The read is trimmed to its CDR3 DNA, 42 bases read in frame from base 1. For CDR1 and CDR2, the germline V gene lists SGHTA and FQGNSA. The germline ends are 13 bases apart after V is trimmed by 5 bases and J by 3 bases. Results and caveats for the whole study, not just this receptor: A later analysis found that most CMV-associated TCR beta chains appeared HLA-restricted, with HLA associations seemingly driven largely by CMV exposure. A cluster of highly shared sequence variants was judged likely to be a technical artifact of the sequencing pipeline. This cohort had only TCR beta chains sequenced, and the lack of alpha or paired-chain data limited which features could be detected. In a later analysis, several top co-occurrence clusters were reported to appear linked to parvovirus B19, influenza, CMV and Epstein-Barr virus. CMV serostatus was the only immune exposure information available for the cohort. In a later analysis, the rate of TCR association differed among HLA loci, with DRB1 alleles having the most associated TCRs and HLA-C alleles having the fewest. Assigning TCR associations to individual alleles was difficult when HLA alleles, especially DR and DQ, strongly co-occurred. A further reported finding was that TCR beta sequences accurately predicted the HLA-A and HLA-B alleles for most subjects in the first cohort. In vitro tests confirmed that a few of the cytomegalovirus-associated TCR beta chains recognize cytomegalovirus antigens. V-gene and J-gene trimming of TCR beta chains was associated with a missense DCLRE1C variant in a later genetic analysis, and the association was replicated in an independent cohort. Most TCR sequences were observed very rarely across donors, whereas some public TCRs were present in many individuals. Compared with equally common non-associated chains, HLA-associated TCR beta chains in a later analysis were more clonally expanded and had lower generation probabilities. The authors suggested that the approach could potentially be extended to other disease states and immunological phenotypes. Some IMGT-functional V segments, including TRBV6-2 and TRBV6-3, could not be distinguished by the 87-base-pair reads and were therefore excluded. Linkage disequilibrium might explain the correlated functional status among segregating V segments, but an unknown experimental factor could not be ruled out. The study listed approximately 150 TCR beta chains as associated with cytomegalovirus. Because some donors lacked HLA typing at each locus, the association tests relied only on the typed subset. Broadly in line with IMGT annotations, most TCR beta V segments showed up in productive rearrangements about 87% or about 30% of the time in an earlier analysis of about 500 of the donors. At a false discovery rate of 0.05, a later analysis linked about 16,000 TCR beta sequences to specific HLA alleles. Compared with the roughly 710-donor mean, donors in an Asian-associated ancestry cluster had fewer N-insertions in productive TCRs, according to a later genetic analysis. The classifier was reported to diagnose cytomegalovirus status with high specificity and sensitivity in both the original cohort and the validation cohort. Because counts were too low, seventeen rarely observed V segments, including chromosome 9 orphons, were excluded from the earlier analysis of several hundred of the donors. The presence/absence analyses assumed that sequencing depth was roughly uniform across donors, and that assumption may not be true.

The cohort comprised some 730 healthy bone marrow donors. At the time of sampling, every cohort member was nominally healthy, though immune exposures that went unrecorded were likely present. The donor was CMV seropositive and belonged to the group of 250 to 300 seropositive cohort members. Each donor provided a peripheral blood sample, and peripheral blood mononuclear cells were used for TCR beta sequencing. Genomic DNA was extracted from the blood cell samples with the Qiagen DNeasy Blood Extraction Kit. The chain is assembled from TRBV7-2 and TRBJ1-1, and the D gene may be TRBD1, 5 bases matching. The sequencing input was PBMCs. This TCR was recovered from a woman in her fifties or sixties in good health and CMV-seropositive. CDR3 loop: CASSPTWTYTEAFF. At the DNA level, the sequence is TGTGCCAGCAGCCCGACGTGGACATACACTGAAGCTTTCTTT.